The 3 T cell receptor beta chains below come from one sample, sequenced in a study of technical replicates of blood from a few donors. Profiled with immunoSEQ multiplex PCR; TCRdb holds only in-frame clones, not every one. The sample contains under 75,000 clones, nearly 95% of which appear only once. Sequenced: PBMCs. The origin of the receptors is a human donor in good health. Some clones in this sample may be carry-over from other donors' samples.

This clone is a singleton in its sample. The V and J genes are TRBV6-6 and TRBJ1-5; possible D gene TRBD1, 5 bases. Trimming pared 2 bases from V and 0 bases from J, leaving 11 bases between. CDR1 is MNHNY and CDR2 is SVGAGI in the germline V gene (reference sequence). This CDR3 is 16 amino acids long. CDR3: CASSYLQGYSNQPQHF. The CDR3 nucleotides are TGTGCCAGCAGTTACCTCCAGGGATATAGCAATCAGCCCCAGCATTTT.

This rearrangement joins TRBV5-1 to TRBJ1-6; D remains ambiguous. CDR3 size: 18 residues. Germline CDR1 SGHRS, CDR2 YFSETQ. V gave up 0 bases and J gave up 0 bases, with 13 bases separating them. The CDR3 spells CASSLVPQGSSYNSPLHF. In DNA form, the CDR3 reads TGCGCCAGCAGCTTGGTGCCCCAAGGGAGCTCCTATAATTCACCCCTCCACTTT.

V and J are TRBV19 and TRBJ2-7; 8 bases are shared with TRBD1. CDR1 is LNHDA and CDR2 is SQIVND in the germline V gene (reference sequence). The CDR3 is made up of 13 amino acids. After removal of 5 bases from V and 6 bases from J, the junction contained 6 bases not matched to a gene. Written as DNA, the CDR3 is TGTGCCAGTAGTCGGACAGGGAGGAGCGAGCAGTACTTC. This encodes CASSRTGRSEQYF.